The rows below give T cell receptor beta chains drawn from one sample of a study of T cell responses to AZD1222 COVID-19 vaccine. Produced via immunoSEQ multiplex PCR; TCRdb's table is partial and in-frame only. The repertoire holds about 120,000 clones, with around 85% as singletons. The specimen comprised peripheral blood, sampled on day 0 of AZD1222 vaccination. The receptors were sampled from an adult in good health. Each CDR3 is given with its conserved first and last residue. Fields, in order: V gene, D gene, clone size, J gene, CDR3 protein, CDR3 DNA. The D gene is left open where the match is weak. Where a row states a size, it is once, few, many or the class of an expanded clone; other rows omit it.

v_gene: TRBV7-9
d_gene: .
abundance: .
j_gene: TRBJ1-1
CDR3aa: CASSLGDRMNTEAFF
CDR3nt: TGTGCCAGCAGCTTAGGAGACAGGATGAACACTGAAGCTTTCTTT

v_gene: TRBV10-1
d_gene: TRBD1
abundance: .
j_gene: TRBJ1-4
CDR3aa: CATVARTGNEKLFF
CDR3nt: TGCGCCACTGTCGCCCGGACAGGTAATGAAAAACTGTTTTTT

v_gene: TRBV29-1
d_gene: .
abundance: .
j_gene: TRBJ1-3
CDR3aa: CSVGPSSGNTIYF
CDR3nt: TGCAGCGTTGGTCCGAGCTCTGGAAACACCATATATTTT

v_gene: TRBV29-1
d_gene: TRBD2
abundance: .
j_gene: TRBJ2-7
CDR3aa: CSAAAGGRYEQYF
CDR3nt: TGCAGCGCCGCGGCGGGGGGGCGGTACGAGCAGTACTTC

v_gene: TRBV28
d_gene: TRBD1
abundance: .
j_gene: TRBJ1-5
CDR3aa: CASSLGQGASQPQHF
CDR3nt: TGTGCCAGCAGTTTGGGACAGGGGGCTTCTCAGCCCCAGCATTTT

v_gene: TRBV6-5
d_gene: .
abundance: .
j_gene: TRBJ2-5
CDR3aa: CASSYGSQPKETQYF
CDR3nt: TGTGCCAGCAGTTATGGTTCACAGCCCAAGGAGACCCAGTACTTC

v_gene: TRBV6-5
d_gene: .
abundance: .
j_gene: TRBJ1-5
CDR3aa: CASMKGLNQPQHF
CDR3nt: TGTGCCAGCATGAAAGGACTCAATCAGCCCCAGCATTTT

v_gene: TRBV12-5
d_gene: .
abundance: .
j_gene: TRBJ1-5
CDR3aa: CASGLVLTTSNQPQHF
CDR3nt: TGTGCTAGTGGTTTGGTTTTGACGACGAGCAATCAGCCCCAGCATTTT

v_gene: TRBV6-2/TRBV6-3
d_gene: TRBD1
abundance: .
j_gene: TRBJ1-4
CDR3aa: CASSSGTGGRKLFF
CDR3nt: TGTGCCAGCAGTTCCGGGACAGGGGGGCGAAAACTGTTTTTT

v_gene: TRBV20-1
d_gene: .
abundance: once
j_gene: TRBJ1-1
CDR3aa: CSADGYTEAFF
CDR3nt: TGCAGTGCCGACGGATACACTGAAGCTTTCTTT

v_gene: TRBV20-1
d_gene: .
abundance: .
j_gene: TRBJ1-2
CDR3aa: CSVARAYGYTF
CDR3nt: TGCAGTGTAGCCCGGGCTTATGGCTACACCTTC

v_gene: TRBV3-1/TRBV3-2
d_gene: .
abundance: .
j_gene: TRBJ2-6
CDR3aa: CASSSFGANVLTF
CDR3nt: TGTGCCAGCAGCTCTTTTGGGGCCAACGTCCTGACTTTC

v_gene: TRBV29-1
d_gene: TRBD2
abundance: .
j_gene: TRBJ2-2
CDR3aa: CSVEFWTSGRAGELFF
CDR3nt: TGCAGCGTTGAATTTTGGACTAGCGGGAGGGCCGGGGAGCTGTTTTTT

v_gene: TRBV28
d_gene: TRBD1
abundance: .
j_gene: TRBJ1-1
CDR3aa: CASSHQTRDRNTEAFF
CDR3nt: TGTGCCAGCAGCCACCAGACCAGGGACAGGAACACTGAAGCTTTCTTT

v_gene: TRBV9
d_gene: .
abundance: .
j_gene: TRBJ1-6
CDR3aa: CASSASGGGNSPLHF
CDR3nt: TGTGCCAGCAGCGCCTCGGGGGGCGGGAATTCACCCCTCCACTTT

v_gene: TRBV5-1
d_gene: TRBD2
abundance: .
j_gene: TRBJ2-1
CDR3aa: CASRPRLAVGAYNEQFF
CDR3nt: TGCGCCAGCCGCCCAAGACTAGCGGTGGGGGCTTACAATGAGCAGTTCTTC

v_gene: TRBV5-4
d_gene: .
abundance: .
j_gene: TRBJ1-1
CDR3aa: CASSPMGDREAFF
CDR3nt: TGTGCCAGCAGCCCCATGGGAGACAGGGAAGCTTTCTTT

v_gene: TRBV5-1
d_gene: TRBD1
abundance: .
j_gene: TRBJ2-2
CDR3aa: CASSPGTGAGELFF
CDR3nt: TGCGCCAGCAGCCCTGGGACAGGGGCCGGGGAGCTGTTTTTT

v_gene: TRBV6-5
d_gene: TRBD2
abundance: .
j_gene: TRBJ2-7
CDR3aa: CASRGGYEQYF
CDR3nt: TGTGCCAGCAGGGGGGGGTACGAGCAGTACTTC

v_gene: TRBV28
d_gene: .
abundance: .
j_gene: TRBJ2-7
CDR3aa: CASSLNAGFGEQYF
CDR3nt: TGTGCCAGCAGTTTAAATGCGGGATTCGGCGAGCAGTACTTC